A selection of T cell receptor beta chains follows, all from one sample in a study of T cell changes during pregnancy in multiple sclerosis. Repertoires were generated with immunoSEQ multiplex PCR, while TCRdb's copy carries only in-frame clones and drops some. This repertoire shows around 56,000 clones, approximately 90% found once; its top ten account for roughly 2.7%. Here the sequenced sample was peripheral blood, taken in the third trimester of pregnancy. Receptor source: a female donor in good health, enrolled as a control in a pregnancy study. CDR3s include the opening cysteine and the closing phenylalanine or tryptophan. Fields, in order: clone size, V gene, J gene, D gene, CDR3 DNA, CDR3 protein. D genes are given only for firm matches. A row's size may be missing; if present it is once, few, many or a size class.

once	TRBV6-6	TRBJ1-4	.	TGTGCCAGCAGACGCCGACAGGCAACTAATGAAAAACTGTTTTTT	CASRRRQATNEKLFF
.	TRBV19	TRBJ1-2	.	TGTGCCAGTACCGACACCCGGGAGGACTATGGCTACACCTTC	CASTDTREDYGYTF
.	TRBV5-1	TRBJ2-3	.	TGCGCCAGCAGCTTGGAGGGGAATACGCAGTATTTT	CASSLEGNTQYF
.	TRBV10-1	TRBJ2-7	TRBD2	TGCGCCAGCAGTGAGACGACTAGCGGGAGTGCCGAGCAGTACTTC	CASSETTSGSAEQYF
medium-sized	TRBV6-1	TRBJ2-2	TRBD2	TGTGCCAGCAGTGAAGCACTAGCGTCGGCCGGGGAGCTGTTTTTT	CASSEALASAGELFF
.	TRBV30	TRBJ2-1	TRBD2	TGTGCCTGGAGATATGAGCGGGGGGCGGGCTCCTACAATGAGCAGTTCTTC	CAWRYERGAGSYNEQFF
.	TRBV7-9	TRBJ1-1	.	TGTGCCAGCAGCGAGACAGTGTTGAACACTGAAGCTTTCTTT	CASSETVLNTEAFF
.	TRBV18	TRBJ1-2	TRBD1	TGTGCCAGCTCACCACCGGGAATGGAGGGGGCTGAGGGCTACACCTTC	CASSPPGMEGAEGYTF
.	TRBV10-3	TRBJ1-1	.	TGTGCCATCAGTGATGGTCGAATTCAAGGGACACCCGAAGCTTTCTTT	CAISDGRIQGTPEAFF
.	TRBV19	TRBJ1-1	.	TGTGCCAGTAGGAACTCAGGCACTGAAGCTTTCTTT	CASRNSGTEAFF
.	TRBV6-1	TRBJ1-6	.	TGTGCCACTGAGGCAAGGTTCACCATGTCTTCACCCCTCCACTTT	CATEARFTMSSPLHF
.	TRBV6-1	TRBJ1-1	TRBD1	TGTGCCAGCAGTGCGGACAGGGTGGGAGGCGAGAACACTGAAGCTTTCTTT	CASSADRVGGENTEAFF
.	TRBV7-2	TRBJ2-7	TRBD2	TGTGCCAGCAGCTTCCGACTAGCGGGGGAGAGCTCCTACGAGCAGTACTTC	CASSFRLAGESSYEQYF
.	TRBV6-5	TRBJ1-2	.	TGTGCCAGCAGCCTGAAGGGGTATGGCTACACCTTC	CASSLKGYGYTF
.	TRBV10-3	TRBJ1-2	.	TGTGCCATCAGTGAAACAGGGAGTGATGGCTACACCTTC	CAISETGSDGYTF
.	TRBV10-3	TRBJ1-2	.	TGTGCCATCAGTAACAACAGGGATGAAGGCTACACCTTC	CAISNNRDEGYTF
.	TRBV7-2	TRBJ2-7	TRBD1	TGTGCCAGCAGCTTAGGACAGGGGTGGTCCTACGAGCAGTACTTC	CASSLGQGWSYEQYF